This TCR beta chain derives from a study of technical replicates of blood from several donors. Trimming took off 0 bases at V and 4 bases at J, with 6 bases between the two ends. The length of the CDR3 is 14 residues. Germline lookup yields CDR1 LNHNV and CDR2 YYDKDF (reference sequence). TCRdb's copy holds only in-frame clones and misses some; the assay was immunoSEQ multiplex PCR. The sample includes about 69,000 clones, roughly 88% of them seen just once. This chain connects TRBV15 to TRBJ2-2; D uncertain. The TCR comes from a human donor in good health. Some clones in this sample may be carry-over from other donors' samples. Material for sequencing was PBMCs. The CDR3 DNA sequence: TGTGCCACCAGCAGAGATCCTACCACCGGGGAGCTGTTTTTT. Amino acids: CATSRDPTTGELFF.